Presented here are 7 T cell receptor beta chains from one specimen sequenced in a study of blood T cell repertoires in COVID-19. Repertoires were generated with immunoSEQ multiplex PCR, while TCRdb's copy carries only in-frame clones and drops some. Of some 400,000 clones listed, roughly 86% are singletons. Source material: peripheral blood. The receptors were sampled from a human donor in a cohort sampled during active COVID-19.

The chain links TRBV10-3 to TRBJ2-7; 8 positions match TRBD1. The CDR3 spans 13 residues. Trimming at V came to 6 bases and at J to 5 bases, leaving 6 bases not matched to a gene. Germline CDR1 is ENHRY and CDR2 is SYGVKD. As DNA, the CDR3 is TGTGCCATCAGCTCAGACAGGGGCCACGAGCAGTACTTC. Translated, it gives CAISSDRGHEQYF.

CDR3: CAISGGLREEYEQFF. Here the CDR3 DNA reads TGTGCCATCAGTGGCGGTCTCAGGGAAGAGTATGAGCAGTTCTTC. The gene calls are TRBV10-3 and TRBJ2-1; weak D call: TRBD1 (5 bases). The CDR3 totals 15 residues. Between the trimmed V and J ends, which lost 4 bases and 8 bases, there was a span of 18 bases. Germline CDR1 reads ENHRY; CDR2 reads SYGVKD.

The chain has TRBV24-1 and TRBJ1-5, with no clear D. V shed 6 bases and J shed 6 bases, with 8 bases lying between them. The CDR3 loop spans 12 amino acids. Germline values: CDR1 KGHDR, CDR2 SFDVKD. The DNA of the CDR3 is TGTGCCACCAGTTCCGGTGGTCAGCCCCAGCATTTT. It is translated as CATSSGGQPQHF.

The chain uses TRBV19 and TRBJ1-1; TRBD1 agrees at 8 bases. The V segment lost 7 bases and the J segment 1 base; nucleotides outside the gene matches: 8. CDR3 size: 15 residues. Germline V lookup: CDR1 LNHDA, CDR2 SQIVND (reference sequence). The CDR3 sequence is CASTPGGSSNTEAFF. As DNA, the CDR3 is TGTGCCAGTACCCCAGGGGGCAGCTCGAACACTGAAGCTTTCTTT.

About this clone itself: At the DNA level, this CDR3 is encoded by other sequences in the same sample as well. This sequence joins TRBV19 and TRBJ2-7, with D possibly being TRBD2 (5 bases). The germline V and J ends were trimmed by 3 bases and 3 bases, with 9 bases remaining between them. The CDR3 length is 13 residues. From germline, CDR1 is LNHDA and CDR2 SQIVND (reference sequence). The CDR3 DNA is TGTGCCAGTAGTATCGGACTGAACTACGAGCAGTACTTC. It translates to CASSIGLNYEQYF.

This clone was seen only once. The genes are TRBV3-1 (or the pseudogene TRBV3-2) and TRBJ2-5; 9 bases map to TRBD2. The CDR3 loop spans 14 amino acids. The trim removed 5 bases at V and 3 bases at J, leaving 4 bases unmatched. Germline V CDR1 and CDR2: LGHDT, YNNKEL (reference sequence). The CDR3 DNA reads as TGTGCCAGCAGCGGCCGACTAGCGGAAGAGACCCAGTACTTC. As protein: CASSGRLAEETQYF.

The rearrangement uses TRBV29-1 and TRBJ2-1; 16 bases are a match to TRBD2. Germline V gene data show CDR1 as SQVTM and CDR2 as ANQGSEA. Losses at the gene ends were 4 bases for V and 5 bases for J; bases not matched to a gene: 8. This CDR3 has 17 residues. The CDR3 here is CSVGGLAGGLSHNEQFF. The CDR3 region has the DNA TGCAGCGTTGGGGGACTAGCGGGAGGGCTCTCGCACAATGAGCAGTTCTTC.